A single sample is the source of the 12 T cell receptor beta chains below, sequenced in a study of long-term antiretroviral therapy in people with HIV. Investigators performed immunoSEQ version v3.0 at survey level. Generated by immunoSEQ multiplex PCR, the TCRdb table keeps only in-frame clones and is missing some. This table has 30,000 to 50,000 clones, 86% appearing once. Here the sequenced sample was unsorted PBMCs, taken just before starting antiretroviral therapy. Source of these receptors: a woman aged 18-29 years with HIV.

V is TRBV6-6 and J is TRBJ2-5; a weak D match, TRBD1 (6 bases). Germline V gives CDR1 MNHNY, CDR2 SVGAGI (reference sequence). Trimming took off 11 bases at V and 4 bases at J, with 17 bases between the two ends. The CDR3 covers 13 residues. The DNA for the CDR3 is TGTGCCGGCCAAACTGAGGGGGTAGAGACCCAGTACTTC. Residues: CAGQTEGVETQYF.

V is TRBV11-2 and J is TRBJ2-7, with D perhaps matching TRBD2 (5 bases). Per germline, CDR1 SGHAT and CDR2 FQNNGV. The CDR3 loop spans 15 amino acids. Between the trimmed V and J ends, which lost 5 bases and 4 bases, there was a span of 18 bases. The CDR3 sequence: CASSPPGRGFYEQYF. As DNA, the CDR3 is TGTGCCAGCAGCCCCCCGGGCCGAGGGTTTTACGAGCAGTACTTC.

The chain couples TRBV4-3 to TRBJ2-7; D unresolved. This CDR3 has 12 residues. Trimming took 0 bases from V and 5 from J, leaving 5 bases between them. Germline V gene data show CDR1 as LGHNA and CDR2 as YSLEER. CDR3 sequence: CASSQDYNEQYF. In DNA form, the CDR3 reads TGCGCCAGCAGCCAAGATTACAACGAGCAGTACTTC.

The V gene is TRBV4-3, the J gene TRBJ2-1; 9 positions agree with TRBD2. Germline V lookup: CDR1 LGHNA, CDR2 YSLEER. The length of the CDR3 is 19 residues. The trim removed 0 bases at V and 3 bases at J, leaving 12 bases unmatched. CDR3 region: CASSQDQTGAGGYYNEQFF. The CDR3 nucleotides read TGCGCCAGCAGCCAAGATCAGACGGGAGCGGGAGGATACTACAATGAGCAGTTCTTC.

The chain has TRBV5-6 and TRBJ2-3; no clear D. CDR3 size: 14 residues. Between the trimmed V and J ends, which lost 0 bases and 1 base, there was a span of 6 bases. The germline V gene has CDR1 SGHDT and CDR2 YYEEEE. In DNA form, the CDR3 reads TGTGCCAGCAGCTTGGATCCGGGCACAGATACGCAGTATTTT. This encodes CASSLDPGTDTQYF.

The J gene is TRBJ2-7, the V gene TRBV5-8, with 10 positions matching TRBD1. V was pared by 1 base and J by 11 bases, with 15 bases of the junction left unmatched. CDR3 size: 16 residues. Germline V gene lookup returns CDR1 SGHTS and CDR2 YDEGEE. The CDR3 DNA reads TGTGCCAGCAGCTTGTATGGGACAGGGGCCCTAGATGAGAAGTACTTC. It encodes CASSLYGTGALDEKYF.

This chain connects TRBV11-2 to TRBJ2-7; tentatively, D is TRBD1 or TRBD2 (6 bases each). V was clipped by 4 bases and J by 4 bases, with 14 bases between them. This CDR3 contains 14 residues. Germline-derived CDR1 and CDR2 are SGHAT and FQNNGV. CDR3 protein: CASSSLTGRYEQYF. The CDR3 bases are TGTGCCAGCAGCTCACTAACAGGGAGGTACGAGCAGTACTTC.

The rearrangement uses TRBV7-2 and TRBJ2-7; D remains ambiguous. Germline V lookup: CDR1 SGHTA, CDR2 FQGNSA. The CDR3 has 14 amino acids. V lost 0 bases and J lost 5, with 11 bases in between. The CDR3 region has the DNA TGTGCCAGCAGCTTAGCTTCGCGAAATGACGAGCAGTACTTC. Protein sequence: CASSLASRNDEQYF. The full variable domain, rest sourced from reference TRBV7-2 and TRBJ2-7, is GAGVSQSPSNKVTEKGKDVELRCDPISGHTALYWYRQSLGQGLEFLIYFQGNSAPDKSGLPSDRFSAERTGGSVSTLTIQRTQQEDSAVYLCASSLASRNDEQYFGPGTRLTVT.

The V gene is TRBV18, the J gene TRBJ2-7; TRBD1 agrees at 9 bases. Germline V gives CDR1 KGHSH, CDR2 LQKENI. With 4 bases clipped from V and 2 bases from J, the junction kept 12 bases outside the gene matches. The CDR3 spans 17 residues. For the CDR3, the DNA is TGTGCCAGCTCACTGGGGGACAGGGCTGCCAGAACCTACGAGCAGTACTTC. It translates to CASSLGDRAARTYEQYF.

This CDR3 is CSVEGTYEQYF. CDR3 bases: TGCAGCGTTGAGGGCACCTACGAGCAGTACTTC. The chain couples TRBV29-1 to TRBJ2-7; D unresolved. V lost 3 bases to trimming and J lost 2 bases, with 5 bases between them. Looked up from germline, CDR1 is SQVTM and CDR2 is ANQGSEA. The CDR3 consists of 11 residues.

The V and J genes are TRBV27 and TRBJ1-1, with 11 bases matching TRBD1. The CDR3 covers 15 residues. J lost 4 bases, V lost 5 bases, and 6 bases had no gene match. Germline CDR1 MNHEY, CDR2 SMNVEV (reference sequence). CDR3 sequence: CASSRDRGTGTEAFF. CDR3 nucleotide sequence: TGTGCCAGCAGTAGGGACAGGGGGACGGGCACTGAAGCTTTCTTT.

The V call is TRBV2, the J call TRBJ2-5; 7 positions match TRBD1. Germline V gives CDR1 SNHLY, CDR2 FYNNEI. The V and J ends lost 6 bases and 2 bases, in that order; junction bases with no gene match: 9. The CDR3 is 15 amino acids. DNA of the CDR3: TGTGCCAGCAGCAGGGACAGAATAATACAAGAGACCCAGTACTTC. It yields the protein CASSRDRIIQETQYF.